Below, one T cell receptor beta chain is given with its context. The length of the CDR3 is 15 residues. Between the trimmed V and J ends, which lost 0 bases and 4 bases, there was a span of 11 bases. Germline-derived CDR1 and CDR2 are SGHTS and YDEGEE. Assay execution proceeded at the deep level. TCRdb's table, derived via immunoSEQ multiplex PCR, lists solely in-frame clones and lacks some. The sample includes over a million clones, about 84% of them seen just once. This sample was included in a study of shared clonotypes between healthy human individuals. The receptor comes from a man aged 18-30 years in good health. Some clones in this sample may be carry-over from other donors' samples. The chain couples TRBV5-8 to TRBJ2-1; maybe TRBD1 (6 bases). Source material: memory CD4+ T cells from PBMCs. Regarding subset: CD45RA-negative fraction. CDR3 sequence reads: CASSLDGGFYNEQFF. CDR3 DNA: TGTGCCAGCAGCTTGGATGGGGGCTTTTACAATGAGCAGTTCTTC.